This TCR beta chain was identified during a study of shared clonotypes between healthy human individuals. Across the study: In total, the donors were a couple of women and a few men aged 18 to 49.

The method was immunoSEQ multiplex PCR; TCRdb's version includes in-frame clones alone and lacks a portion of them. The sample lists about 2.2 million clones, about 93% occurring once. Germline assignment: CDR1 MNHNY and CDR2 SVGAGI (reference sequence). Trimming pared 2 bases from V and 4 bases from J, leaving 13 bases between. This CDR3 comprises 15 residues. Regarding this clone: Antigen specificity is unknown.

General study points: Generation probabilities of non-shared clonotypes were lower (relative to those shared by all four donors). The rarefaction results pointed to incomplete sorted-subset sequencing despite large depth. Since donors were few, the genetic and exposure-history diversity represented was limited.

Naive CD8 cells were CD45RO-negative, positively selected for CCR7, excluding terminally differentiated effector memory CD45RA+ cells. The chain links TRBV6-6 to TRBJ2-3; D may be TRBD2 (5 bases). The TCR originated in a man younger than 35 in good health. Some clones in this sample may be carry-over from other donors' samples. Sequenced input: naive CD8+ T cells from PBMCs. This chain's CDR3 is CASSYAFSAADTQYF. Here the CDR3 DNA reads TGTGCCAGCAGTTACGCGTTTAGCGCAGCAGATACGCAGTATTTT.